These 5 T cell receptor beta chains came from one sample sequenced in a study of T cell responses to AZD1222 COVID-19 vaccine. The method was immunoSEQ multiplex PCR; TCRdb's version includes in-frame clones alone and lacks a portion of them. Of approximately 180,000 clones in the sample, around 90% are singletons; the top ten hold approximately 8%. This sample comprised peripheral blood, obtained on day 0 of AZD1222 vaccination. The receptors were sampled from an adult in good health.

The chain has TRBV7-2 and TRBJ2-1; D is perhaps TRBD2 (6 bases). Trimming shortened V by 5 bases and J by 4 bases, and 9 bases separated the two germline ends. This CDR3 has 13 residues. Germline CDR1 is SGHTA and CDR2 is FQGNSA. The CDR3 here is CASSSAGYNEQFF. The DNA of the CDR3 is TGTGCCAGCAGCAGTGCGGGGTACAATGAGCAGTTCTTC. The full variable domain, completed using reference TRBV7-2 and TRBJ2-1, is GAGVSQSPSNKVTEKGKDVELRCDPISGHTALYWYRQSLGQGLEFLIYFQGNSAPDKSGLPSDRFSAERTGGSVSTLTIQRTQQEDSAVYLCASSSAGYNEQFFGPGTRLTVL.

This clone occurred once. In DNA form, the CDR3 reads TGCAGTGCTAGTAAGGGGACAGGGGGTTATCAGCCCCAGCATTTT. It yields the protein CSASKGTGGYQPQHF. The rearrangement joins TRBV20-1 to TRBJ1-5; 11 bases fit TRBD1. Germline CDR1 is DFQATT and CDR2 is SNEGSKA (reference sequence). J was trimmed by 5 bases and V by 3 bases; bases with no gene match: 6. The CDR3 length is 15 residues.

This chain connects TRBV29-1 to TRBJ1-5; D gene unclear. In germline, CDR1 is SQVTM, CDR2 ANQGSEA. The CDR3 contains 14 residues. Trimming removed 1 base from V and 2 bases from J, with 9 bases in between. CDR3 sequence reads: CSVEVGRGNQPQHF. CDR3 bases: TGCAGCGTTGAAGTCGGACGGGGCAATCAGCCCCAGCATTTT.

The table lists this clone with a few counts. This chain uses TRBV7-8 with TRBJ1-2; D gene ambiguous. V lost 7 bases, J lost 4 bases, and 16 bases lay in between. This CDR3 comprises 14 residues. Per the germline V gene, CDR1 is SGHVS and CDR2 is FQNEAQ. The DNA for the CDR3 is TGTGCCAGCACCGAGGTGGCAGGCTCCTATGGCTACACCTTC. Its translation is CASTEVAGSYGYTF.

This clone came up a few times. The gene calls are TRBV5-1 and TRBJ2-1; tentatively, D is TRBD2 (7 bases). This CDR3 has 14 residues. Per the germline V gene, CDR1 is SGHRS and CDR2 is YFSETQ. Trimming removed 3 bases at V and 4 bases at J, with 11 bases between. In DNA form, the CDR3 reads TGCGCCAGCAGCTCCGGGGGGCTTTACAATGAGCAGTTCTTC. Amino acid sequence: CASSSGGLYNEQFF.